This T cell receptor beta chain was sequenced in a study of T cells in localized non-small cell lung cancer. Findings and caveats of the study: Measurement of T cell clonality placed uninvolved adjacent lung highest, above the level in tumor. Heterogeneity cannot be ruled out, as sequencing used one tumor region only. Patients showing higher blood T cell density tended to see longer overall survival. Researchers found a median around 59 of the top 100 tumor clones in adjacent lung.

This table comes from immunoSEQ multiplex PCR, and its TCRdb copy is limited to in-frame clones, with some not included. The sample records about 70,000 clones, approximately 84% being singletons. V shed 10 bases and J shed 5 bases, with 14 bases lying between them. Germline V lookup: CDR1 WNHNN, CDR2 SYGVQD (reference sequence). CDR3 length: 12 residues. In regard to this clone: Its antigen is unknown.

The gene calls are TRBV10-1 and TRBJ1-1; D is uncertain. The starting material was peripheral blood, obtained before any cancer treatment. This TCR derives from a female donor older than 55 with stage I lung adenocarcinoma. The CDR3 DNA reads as TGCGCCACTTCTACTCGGGAAACTGAAGCTTTCTTT. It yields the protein CATSTRETEAFF.